What follows are 22 T cell receptor beta chains derived from one specimen sequenced in a study of blood T cells in healthy people across ages. Sample-barcoded 5' priming and a J-beta primer mix drove a second PCR of roughly 6 to 12 cycles. Each CDR3 protein is one row after TCRdb ran MiXCR on the 5' RACE reads. The data hold about 1.1 million distinct CDR3 sequences, with under 40% observed a single time. The sample comprised blood. Every receptor here comes from a man between 18 and 35 years old in good health.

This chain connects TRBV4-2 to TRBJ1-1; a weak D match, TRBD1 (6 bases). V was shortened by 3 bases and J by 4 bases, with 18 bases between the two germline ends. Germline V gene sequence: CDR1 LGHNA, CDR2 YNFKEQ. This CDR3 spans 16 amino acids. The CDR3 loop reads CASSHDKTGFGTEAFF. The CDR3 region has the DNA TGTGCCAGCAGCCACGATAAGACAGGTTTCGGCACTGAAGCTTTCTTT.

V gene TRBV7-8 combines with J gene TRBJ1-2; the match to TRBD1 covers 7 bases. J lost 3 bases, V lost 5 bases, and 15 bases had no gene match. This CDR3 comprises 17 residues. Germline CDR1 reads SGHVS; CDR2 reads FQNEAQ. The CDR3 DNA follows: TGTGCCAGCAGCCAGGACGTGGCAGGGGGTCTCGACTATGGCTACACCTTC. The encoded protein is CASSQDVAGGLDYGYTF.

V usage is TRBV2 and J usage is TRBJ2-3; no reliable D call. This CDR3 spans 13 amino acids. Trimming took 8 bases from V and 6 from J, leaving 15 bases between them. CDR1 and CDR2 (germline): SNHLY, FYNNEI. The CDR3 sequence is CASYLSKRDTQYF. The CDR3 region has the DNA TGTGCCAGCTATCTTTCGAAGAGGGATACGCAGTATTTT.

The J gene is TRBJ2-1, the V gene TRBV12-3 or TRBV12-4; 7 nucleotides match TRBD2. The CDR3 covers 16 residues. Losses at the gene ends were 1 base for V and 8 bases for J; bases not matched to a gene: 11. CDR3 coding DNA: TGTGCCAGCAGTTTAGGGGGGGAGGGAGCATCGGATGAGCAGTTCTTC. This gives the protein CASSLGGEGASDEQFF.

This clonotype occurred many times. This CDR3 reads CASSEEQGAYEQYF. CDR3 in DNA: TGTGCCAGCAGTGAAGAACAGGGCGCCTACGAGCAGTACTTC. V is TRBV25-1 and J is TRBJ2-7; possible D gene TRBD1, 6 bases. This CDR3 has 14 amino acids. CDR1 and CDR2 (germline): MGHDK, SYGVNS. The germline V and J ends were trimmed by 2 bases and 2 bases, with 10 bases remaining between them.

Only a few counts were recorded for this clonotype. The chain has TRBV6-1 and TRBJ2-1, with 9 bases identical to TRBD1. This CDR3 has 14 residues. The junction had 9 bases not matched to a gene; V was cut back by 11 bases and J by 4 bases. The germline V gene encodes CDR1 MNHNS and CDR2 SASEGT. This CDR3 reads CAGSRDREYNEQFF. Here the CDR3 DNA reads TGTGCCGGCTCCCGGGACAGGGAATACAATGAGCAGTTCTTC.

This clonotype was observed at least ten times. The chain joins TRBV29-1 to TRBJ1-4; D uncertain. The CDR3 contains 15 residues. Germline lookup yields CDR1 SQVTM and CDR2 ANQGSEA. The CDR3 DNA reads as TGCAGGGCGGAGCACCGGTGTGATACTAATGAAAAACTGTTTTTT. Protein sequence: CRAEHRCDTNEKLFF.

This chain uses TRBV7-9 with TRBJ1-1; D uncertain. Trimming pared 5 bases from V and 6 bases from J, leaving 25 bases between. Germline values: CDR1 SEHNR, CDR2 FQNEAQ (reference sequence). The CDR3 is 17 amino acids. The CDR3 DNA sequence: TGTGCCAGCAGCCTACCGCCGGGCCCAATAAAGCGCCCTGAAGCTTTCTTT. Translating it yields CASSLPPGPIKRPEAFF.

The chain links TRBV29-1 to TRBJ2-5, with TRBD1 identical over 7 bases. The J call is uncertain, as TRBJ2-7 better fits the DNA end. The CDR3 runs to 14 residues. Germline V gene data show CDR1 as SQVTM and CDR2 as ANQGSEA. In DNA, the CDR3 is TGCAGCGTTGGTTCCCGGGACAGACCCTACGAGCAGTACTTC. It is translated as CSVGSRDRPYEQYF.

The J gene is TRBJ2-3, the V gene TRBV11-2; 11 nucleotides line up with TRBD2. The CDR3 consists of 18 residues. J was trimmed by 0 bases and V by 3 bases; bases with no gene match: 8. The V gene's germline CDR1 is SGHAT and CDR2 FQNNGV. CDR3 amino acids: CASSFLPGLAASTDTQYF. In DNA form, the CDR3 reads TGTGCCAGCAGCTTTTTGCCGGGACTAGCGGCTAGCACAGATACGCAGTATTTT.

Details on this clonotype: The junction does not match germline at one end; this may be a read error. The chain uses TRBV20-1 and TRBJ2-1, with D hard to call. CDR1 is DFQATT, CDR2 SNEGSKA, per germline (reference sequence). The CDR3 sequence is 12 residues long. CDR3 DNA sequence: TGCAGGGCTAGAGATGCCTACAATGAGCAGTTCTTC. Translated: CRARDAYNEQFF.

The sample holds many counts of this clonotype. CDR3 bases: TGTGCCAGCAGCCAAGAGCCCGGGAGGAAGGATACGCAGTATTTT. This encodes CASSQEPGRKDTQYF. The chain employs TRBV4-2 and TRBJ2-3; 7 bases fit TRBD2. CDR3 size: 15 residues. Germline CDR1 is LGHNA and CDR2 is YNFKEQ. J was trimmed by 6 bases and V by 0 bases; bases with no gene match: 6.

This clonotype was seen a handful of times. The J gene is TRBJ2-7, the V gene TRBV30; TRBD1 aligns across 10 bases. Trimming at V came to 4 bases and at J to 5 bases, leaving 14 bases not matched to a gene. From germline, CDR1 is GTSNPN and CDR2 SVGIG (reference sequence). The CDR3 spans 16 residues. The CDR3 sequence is CAWTPRPGQGINEQYF. DNA for the CDR3: TGTGCCTGGACTCCCCGACCGGGACAGGGGATAAACGAGCAGTACTTC.

The sample holds a few counts of this clonotype. The chain uses TRBV9 and TRBJ2-1, with D perhaps assigned TRBD1 or TRBD2 (5 bases each). The CDR3 runs 14 residues. Between the trimmed V and J ends, which lost 0 bases and 8 bases, there was a span of 12 bases. CDR1 SGDLS and CDR2 YYNGEE come from the germline V gene. As DNA, the CDR3 is TGTGCCAGCAGCGTAGGAGGGGAGAGGGATGAGCAGTTCTTC. Protein: CASSVGGERDEQFF. The complete variable domain, with remaining parts taken from reference TRBV9 and TRBJ2-1, reads DSGVTQTPKHLITATGQRVTLRCSPRSGDLSVYWYQQSLDQGLQFLIQYYNGEERAKGNILERFSAQQFPDLHSELNLSSLELGDSALYFCASSVGGERDEQFFGPGTRLTVL.

This chain links TRBV4-3 with TRBJ2-3, with a weak D call TRBD2 (6 bases). CDR1 LGHNA and CDR2 YSLEER come from the germline V gene. The CDR3 has 20 residues. Trimming cost V 1 base and J 0 bases, with 23 bases left between them. The CDR3, as DNA: TGCGCCAGCAGCCAAGGGACGTATGAATGGGTGGGGACTAGCACAGATACGCAGTATTTT. This sequence encodes CASSQGTYEWVGTSTDTQYF.

As concerns this clonotype: The junction does not match germline at one end; this may be a read error. In nucleotides, the CDR3 is TGTGCCAGCAGTTTAACCCCACGACAGGCGATAAGCACAAATACGCAGTATTTT. Its protein product is CASSLTPRQAISTNTQYF. The V and J genes are TRBV27 and TRBJ2-3, with D tentatively TRBD1 (6 bases). Germline CDR1 reads MNHEY; CDR2 reads SMNVEV (reference sequence). The CDR3 runs 18 residues.

The chain employs TRBV20-1 and TRBJ2-4; 7 nucleotides line up with TRBD1. This CDR3 is built from 13 residues. Germline V gene sequence: CDR1 DFQATT, CDR2 SNEGSKA (reference sequence). Trimming took 7 bases from V and 13 from J; bases not matched to a gene: 16. CDR3 amino acids: CSVTDREPLQQYF. The CDR3 DNA follows: TGCAGTGTTACCGACAGGGAGCCACTTCAGCAGTACTTC.

The chain employs TRBV5-4 and TRBJ1-2; D is undetermined. The CDR3 length is 15 residues. The germline V gene has CDR1 SGHNT and CDR2 YYREEE (reference sequence). V was clipped by 1 base and J by 0 bases, with 10 bases between them. The CDR3 nucleotides read TGTGCCAGCAGCTTGTCGTATGGATCTAACTATGGCTACACCTTC. It codes for CASSLSYGSNYGYTF. Filled out from reference TRBV5-4 and TRBJ1-2, the complete variable domain reads ETGVTQSPTHLIKTRGQQVTLRCSSQSGHNTVSWYQQALGQGPQFIFQYYREEENGRGNFPPRFSGLQFPNYSSELNVNALELDDSALYLCASSLSYGSNYGYTFGSGTRLTVV.

The sample holds a few counts of this clonotype. The V gene is TRBV20-1, the J gene TRBJ2-1; D may be TRBD2 (6 bases). Germline CDR1 DFQATT, CDR2 SNEGSKA (reference sequence). V was pared by 2 bases and J by 5 bases, with 16 bases between. The CDR3 extends over 15 amino acids. The chain's CDR3 is CSARSAGLVNNEQFF. The DNA for the CDR3 is TGCAGTGCTAGAAGTGCGGGGCTGGTCAACAATGAGCAGTTCTTC.

The chain employs TRBV10-3 and TRBJ1-1; a possible D gene is TRBD1 (5 bases). Per the germline V gene, CDR1 is ENHRY and CDR2 is SYGVKD. The CDR3 has 14 amino acids. With 2 bases removed from V and 1 base from J, the gap between germline ends came to 8 bases. The CDR3 region is CAISEARENTEAFF. The DNA of the CDR3 is TGTGCCATCAGTGAGGCCAGGGAGAACACTGAAGCTTTCTTT.

V usage is TRBV20-1 and J usage is TRBJ1-4, with 8 bases identical to TRBD1. The CDR3 has 14 residues. With V trimmed by 7 bases and J by 2 bases, 6 bases remained unmatched. The V gene's germline CDR1 is DFQATT and CDR2 SNEGSKA (reference sequence). The DNA of the CDR3 is TGCAGTGTATCGACAGGGGCCACTAATGAAAAACTGTTTTTT. Its translation: CSVSTGATNEKLFF.

This clonotype was detected only a few times. The V gene is TRBV4-3, the J gene TRBJ1-1, with D perhaps TRBD1 (5 bases). The V end was cut by 0 bases, the J end by 3 bases, with 8 bases between. Germline CDR1 is LGHNA and CDR2 is YSLEER. CDR3 length: 14 amino acids. CDR3 sequence reads: CASSQDGGDTEAFF. The CDR3 region has the DNA TGCGCCAGCAGCCAAGATGGGGGAGACACTGAAGCTTTCTTT.